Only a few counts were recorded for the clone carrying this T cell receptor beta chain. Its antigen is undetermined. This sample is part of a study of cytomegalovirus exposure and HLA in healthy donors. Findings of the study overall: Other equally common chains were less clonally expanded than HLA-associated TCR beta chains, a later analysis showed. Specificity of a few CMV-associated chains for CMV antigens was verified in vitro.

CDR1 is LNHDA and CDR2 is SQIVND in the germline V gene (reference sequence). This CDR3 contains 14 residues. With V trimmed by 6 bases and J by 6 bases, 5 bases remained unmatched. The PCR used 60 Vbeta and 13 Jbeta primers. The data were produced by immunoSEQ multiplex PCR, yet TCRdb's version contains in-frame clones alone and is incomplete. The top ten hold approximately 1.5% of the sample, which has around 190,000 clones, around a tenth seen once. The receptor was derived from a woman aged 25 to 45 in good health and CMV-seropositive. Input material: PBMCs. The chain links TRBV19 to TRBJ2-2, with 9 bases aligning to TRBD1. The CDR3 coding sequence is TGTGCCAGTAGCCCGGACAGGGGTCCCGGGGAGCTGTTTTTT. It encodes CASSPDRGPGELFF.